This entry is about one T cell receptor beta chain. From germline, CDR1 is SGDLS and CDR2 YYNGEE. The length of the CDR3 is 16 residues. V lost 3 bases, J lost 2 bases, and 16 bases lay in between. This sample was included in a study of cytomegalovirus exposure and HLA in healthy donors. Primers: 60 Vbeta forward and 13 Jbeta reverse. Generated by immunoSEQ multiplex PCR, the TCRdb table keeps only in-frame clones and is missing some. The data show fewer than 200,000 clones, with approximately 82% seen just once and 1% to 1.5% held by the top ten. The receptor comes from a girl aged 2-10 years in good health and CMV-seropositive. The sequencing sample was made of PBMCs. The rearrangement links TRBV9 to TRBJ2-3; the D gene is possibly TRBD2 (6 bases). The CDR3, as DNA: TGTGCCAGCAGCGGCCGACTAGAAGCGACCACAGATACGCAGTATTTT. It specifies CASSGRLEATTDTQYF.